The rows below give T cell receptor beta chains drawn from one sample of a study of blood T cell repertoires in COVID-19. Profiling relied on immunoSEQ multiplex PCR, and the TCRdb table lists in-frame clones only, not all of them. The repertoire consists of under 95,000 clones, with around 87% occurring once and the leading ten covering about 5%. Sequenced: peripheral blood. The receptors come from a woman of 80 years or more with acute or convalescent COVID-19. The CDR3 runs from the conserved cysteine through the conserved F or W. Each record gives: V gene, CDR3 protein.

>TRBV6-1
CASSEGQLTGELFF
>TRBV5-4
CASSSDRSYEQYF
>TRBV24-1
CATGVGEGFDEQFF
>TRBV24-1
CATSGSTKSSYNEQFF
>TRBV7-9
CASSLLDQPQHF
>TRBV30
CAFQTGMANYGYTF
>TRBV2
CASSDSGAVQPQHF
>TRBV2
CASRGTSDPLRTQYF
>TRBV18
CASSPLAGLAGNTGELFF
>TRBV4-2
CASSQDRTVAYEQYF
>TRBV11-1
CASSAPYTGEGDEQYF
>TRBV11-3
CASSLGHPGGKYGYTF
>TRBV12-3/TRBV12-4
CASSLSGYQPQHF
>TRBV2
CASSEGQGALYGYTF
>TRBV5-1
CASSPGQGVQGYTF
>TRBV7-6
CASSRSLGGGPNQPQHF
>TRBV19
CASSIGGGEAFF
>TRBV4-1
CASSQAPSGGRDTQYF
>TRBV2
CASNRGRQETQYF
>TRBV27
CASSLQDEQFF
>TRBV18
CASSQNTGVLYEQFF
>TRBV21-1
CASSNPGGSDQPQHF
>TRBV13
CASYSGTTDTDTQYF
>TRBV2
CASSEVVGRGNEQFF
>TRBV19
CASSEEAKNIQYF
>TRBV7-9
CASSRQGGNTIYF
>TRBV4-2
CASSQAETANYGYTF
>TRBV5-1
CASTRTGAGANVLTF
>TRBV7-9
CASSLAGGLEAFF
>TRBV4-2
CASSHWTADSGNTIYF
>TRBV6-5
CASKEQGASPLHF
>TRBV19
CASSTGLAGEQYF
>TRBV21-1
CASRKVVAGDYEQYF
>TRBV27
CASSPGGHNEKLFF
>TRBV11-2
CASSLGARLNTEAFF
>TRBV24-1
CATSDSSGLQPQHF
>TRBV7-9
CASTRTGALNEQYF
>TRBV10-2
CASSEWTSAEQFF
>TRBV19
CASSISAGGNQPQHF